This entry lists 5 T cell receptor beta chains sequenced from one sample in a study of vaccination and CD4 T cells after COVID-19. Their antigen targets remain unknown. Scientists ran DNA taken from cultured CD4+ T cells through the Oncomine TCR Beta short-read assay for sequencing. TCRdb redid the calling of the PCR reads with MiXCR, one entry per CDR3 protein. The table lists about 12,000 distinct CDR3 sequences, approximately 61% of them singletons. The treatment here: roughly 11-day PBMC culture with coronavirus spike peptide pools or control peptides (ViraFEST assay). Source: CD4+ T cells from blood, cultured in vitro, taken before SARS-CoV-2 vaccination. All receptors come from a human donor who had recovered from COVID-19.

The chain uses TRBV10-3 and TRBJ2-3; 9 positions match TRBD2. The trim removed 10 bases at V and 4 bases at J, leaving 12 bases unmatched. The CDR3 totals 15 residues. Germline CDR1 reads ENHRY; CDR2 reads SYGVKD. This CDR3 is CASRGLAGGSDTQYF. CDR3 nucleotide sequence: TGTGCCAGCAGGGGACTAGCCGGGGGGTCAGATACGCAGTATTTT.

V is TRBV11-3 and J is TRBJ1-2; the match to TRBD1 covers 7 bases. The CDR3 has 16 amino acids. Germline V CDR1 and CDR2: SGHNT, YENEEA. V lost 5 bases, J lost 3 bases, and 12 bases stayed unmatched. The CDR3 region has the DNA TGTGCCAGCAGCCTTAGCGTGACAGGGTTGCACTATGGCTACACCTTC. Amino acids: CASSLSVTGLHYGYTF. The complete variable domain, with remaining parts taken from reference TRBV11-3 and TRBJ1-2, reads EAGVVQSPRYKIIEKKQPVAFWCNPISGHNTLYWYLQNLGQGPELLIRYENEEAVDDSQLPKDRFSAERLKGVDSTLKIQPAELGDSAVYLCASSLSVTGLHYGYTFGSGTRLTVV.

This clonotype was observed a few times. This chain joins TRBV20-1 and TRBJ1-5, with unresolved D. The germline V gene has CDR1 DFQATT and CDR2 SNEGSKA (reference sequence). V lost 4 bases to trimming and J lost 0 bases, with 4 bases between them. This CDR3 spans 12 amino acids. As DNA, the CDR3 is TGCAGTGCTATTGCTAGCAATCAGCCCCAGCATTTT. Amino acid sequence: CSAIASNQPQHF.

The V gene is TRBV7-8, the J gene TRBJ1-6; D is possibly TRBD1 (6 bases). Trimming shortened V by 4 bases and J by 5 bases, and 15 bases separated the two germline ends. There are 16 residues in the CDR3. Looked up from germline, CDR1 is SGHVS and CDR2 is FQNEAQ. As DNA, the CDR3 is TGTGCCAGCAGCTACCTGCGGGGGCTAGATAATTCACCCCTCCACTTT. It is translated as CASSYLRGLDNSPLHF.

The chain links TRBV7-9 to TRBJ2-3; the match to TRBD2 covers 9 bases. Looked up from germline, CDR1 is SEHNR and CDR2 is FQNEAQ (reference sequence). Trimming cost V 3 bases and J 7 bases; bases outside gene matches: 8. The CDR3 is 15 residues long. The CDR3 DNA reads TGTGCCAGCAGCTTGACTAGCGGATCGACGTATACGCAGTATTTT. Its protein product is CASSLTSGSTYTQYF.